The 6 T cell receptor beta chains presented below share a single source sample, sequenced in a study of radiotherapy plus CTLA-4 blockade in lung cancer (dated by TCRdb to the late 2010s). The library was prepared using the immunoSEQ multiplex PCR assay. Imported from immuneACCESS, the table was reduced by TCRdb to in-frame sequences with V and J called. These copies leave out some clones; in studies compared against another copy, an unresolved V gene accounts for under half, and the cause of the remainder is not known. The sample table holds some 60,000 clones, of which less than 80% were seen once. The ten largest clones capture over 15% of the sample. Sequencing was performed on peripheral blood, taken from a patient treated with radiotherapy plus ipilimumab. The receptors were gathered from a human donor with non-small cell lung cancer who had a complete response to radiotherapy plus ipilimumab.

The chain recombines TRBV7-2 with TRBJ2-3, with 11 bases matching TRBD1. Germline CDR1 SGHTA, CDR2 FQGNSA. This CDR3 is 16 amino acids long. The V segment lost 3 bases and the J segment 3 bases; nucleotides outside the gene matches: 5. The DNA for the CDR3 is TGTGCCAGCAGCTTCGGGGACAGGGGGGGGACAGATACGCAGTATTTT. This codes for CASSFGDRGGTDTQYF.

This clone turned up a few times. This chain connects TRBV10-3 to TRBJ2-4, with a weak D call TRBD1 (5 bases). CDR3 length equals 14 residues. CDR1 is ENHRY, CDR2 SYGVKD, per germline. V was cut by 2 bases and J by 1 base, with 6 bases left in between. The CDR3 sequence: CAISEAGAKNIQYF. The CDR3 nucleotides read TGTGCCATCAGTGAGGCAGGGGCCAAAAACATTCAGTACTTC.

As regards this clone: Other DNA sequences within the sample encode an identical CDR3. V gene TRBV5-1 combines with J gene TRBJ2-3, with 11 bases lining up with TRBD2. CDR1 and CDR2 (germline): SGHRS, YFSETQ. Trimming cost V 4 bases and J 1 base; bases outside gene matches: 2. The CDR3 length is 15 residues. CDR3 protein: CASSLLAGGTDTQYF. The CDR3, as DNA: TGCGCCAGCAGCCTACTAGCGGGAGGCACAGATACGCAGTATTTT. Drawing the rest from reference TRBV5-1 and TRBJ2-3, the complete variable domain is KAGVTQTPRYLIKTRGQQVTLSCSPISGHRSVSWYQQTPGQGLQFLFEYFSETQRNKGNFPGRFSGRQFSNSRSEMNVSTLELGDSALYLCASSLLAGGTDTQYFGPGTRLTVL.

This clone was seen only a few times. This rearrangement joins TRBV14 to TRBJ2-5, with TRBD2 as a possible D gene (6 bases). CDR1 and CDR2 (germline): SGHDN, FVKESK. This CDR3 is built from 15 residues. Deletions cut 4 bases from V and 7 bases from J, with 19 bases between. In nucleotides, the CDR3 is TGTGCCAGCAGCCTACTAGCTGTCCCTGGAGGGACCCAGTACTTC. It yields the protein CASSLLAVPGGTQYF.

DNA of the CDR3: TGTGCCATCACCGGACAGGGGGCGTTTGATGAAGCTTTCTTT. It translates to CAITGQGAFDEAFF. The V call is TRBV10-3, the J call TRBJ1-1; TRBD1 aligns across 11 bases. The V gene end was trimmed by 7 bases and the J gene end by 7 bases; junction bases not matched to a gene: 8. This CDR3 region has 14 residues. Germline V gene sequence: CDR1 ENHRY, CDR2 SYGVKD.

This sequence joins TRBV30 and TRBJ2-6; no clear D. CDR3 length: 13 residues. The germline CDR1 and CDR2 sequences are GTSNPN and SVGIG (reference sequence). Trimming stripped 3 bases from V and 4 bases from J, with 7 bases between. The DNA for the CDR3 is TGTGCCTGGAGGGCGGAGGGGGCCAACGTCCTGACTTTC. Its translation: CAWRAEGANVLTF.